The next 14 T cell receptor beta chains were all read from a single sample in a study of blood T cell repertoires in COVID-19. Clones were sequenced by immunoSEQ multiplex PCR, and TCRdb holds only the in-frame ones, with some missing. The sample consists of roughly 250,000 clones, 75% to 90% of them appearing once. Material for sequencing was peripheral blood. The receptors derive from a young man with acute or convalescent COVID-19.

This clone has only a few counts. The chain couples TRBV6-4 to TRBJ2-1, with D possibly TRBD2 on 7 matching bases. The CDR3 runs to 15 residues. V lost 3 bases to trimming and J lost 4 bases, with 13 bases between them. Germline V gives CDR1 MRHNA, CDR2 SNTAGT. DNA for the CDR3: TGTGCCAGCAGTGAACAGGGAGGGGATTACAATGAGCAGTTCTTC. Protein: CASSEQGGDYNEQFF.

This sequence joins TRBV6-4 and TRBJ2-1, with 10 positions matching TRBD2. The CDR3 is 14 residues long. With V trimmed by 8 bases and J by 10 bases, 11 bases remained unmatched. Germline assignment: CDR1 MRHNA and CDR2 SNTAGT. The DNA for the CDR3 is TGTGCCAGCTCAGCTAGCGGGAGATCTGGGGAGCAGTTCTTC. This gives the protein CASSASGRSGEQFF.

V gene TRBV6-5 combines with J gene TRBJ1-1; TRBD1 aligns across 9 bases. The V gene's germline CDR1 is MNHEY and CDR2 SVGAGI. Losses at the gene ends were 5 bases for V and 6 bases for J; bases not matched to a gene: 10. The CDR3 is made up of 15 amino acids. The DNA of the CDR3 is TGTGCCAGCAGTACTATGACAGGGGGAAGCTCTGAAGCTTTCTTT. It yields the protein CASSTMTGGSSEAFF.

This chain connects TRBV29-1 to TRBJ2-5, with TRBD1 matching over 7 bases. There are 13 residues in the CDR3. The ends lost 5 bases at V and 6 bases at J; junction bases unmatched: 9. Germline CDR1 is SQVTM and CDR2 is ANQGSEA. The CDR3 DNA sequence: TGCAGCGTTCTCGGACAGGCCTGGAAGACCCAGTACTTC. It yields the protein CSVLGQAWKTQYF.

The J gene is TRBJ2-3, the V gene TRBV11-1; D is uncertain. Trimming cost V 3 bases and J 2 bases, with 12 bases left between them. The CDR3 consists of 15 residues. Germline values: CDR1 SGHAT, CDR2 FQDESV (reference sequence). Here the CDR3 DNA reads TGTGCCAGCAGCTTTAACAGCAAGCTCACAGATACGCAGTATTTT. Translating it yields CASSFNSKLTDTQYF.

The chain links TRBV7-2 to TRBJ2-1; D unresolved. The germline V and J ends were trimmed by 4 bases and 6 bases, with 19 bases remaining between them. Germline V gene sequence: CDR1 SGHTA, CDR2 FQGNSA. CDR3 length: 16 amino acids. CDR3 in amino acids: CASSSQALTVSNEQFF. CDR3 DNA sequence: TGTGCCAGCAGCTCCCAGGCCCTGACGGTATCCAATGAGCAGTTCTTC.

This chain joins TRBV7-2 and TRBJ2-6; D remains unclear. Germline V gene lookup returns CDR1 SGHTA and CDR2 FQGNSA. The V end lost 6 bases, the J end lost 2 bases, and 8 bases lay between the germline ends. The CDR3 contains 14 residues. The CDR3 bases are TGTGCCAGCAGTTCTTTAACTGGGGCCAACGTCCTGACTTTC. Its protein is CASSSLTGANVLTF.

The gene calls are TRBV6-2 or TRBV6-3 and TRBJ1-2, with D perhaps matching TRBD1 (5 bases). The germline V gene encodes CDR1 MNHEY and CDR2 SVGEGT. V dropped 2 bases and J dropped 4 bases, with 11 bases sitting between them. The CDR3 covers 14 residues. Written as DNA, the CDR3 is TGTGCCAGCAGTTACCCCCGGGGGGGCTATGGCTACACCTTC. Translated: CASSYPRGGYGYTF.

This clone turned up a few times. This chain joins TRBV18 and TRBJ1-1; D perhaps matches TRBD1 (6 bases). CDR3 length: 12 residues. Trimming cost V 4 bases and J 5 bases, with 8 bases left between them. Germline CDR1 KGHSH, CDR2 LQKENI. The chain's CDR3 is CASSLQGTEAFF. CDR3 in DNA: TGTGCCAGCTCACTTCAGGGGACTGAAGCTTTCTTT.

The chain combines TRBV6-5 with TRBJ1-4; D possibly corresponds to TRBD1 (5 bases). The V and J ends lost 4 bases and 6 bases respectively, with 18 bases between them. Per the germline V gene, CDR1 is MNHEY and CDR2 is SVGAGI. CDR3 length: 16 amino acids. The CDR3 DNA reads TGTGCCAGCAGTTTTTCAGGGCTGGGTGGATATGAAAAACTGTTTTTT. It encodes CASSFSGLGGYEKLFF.

This clone was recorded many times. The chain combines TRBV12-2 with TRBJ1-1; the table gives TRBD1 as D, unverified against the DNA. TRBV12-2 is listed as a pseudogene. This CDR3 comprises 11 residues. In nucleotides, the CDR3 is TGTGCAAGAGACAGGGCCACTGAAGCTTTCTTT. This gives the protein CARDRATEAFF.

The V gene is TRBV28, the J gene TRBJ1-2, with D possibly TRBD1 on 5 matching bases. The ends were cut back, 1 base at V and 5 bases at J, with 14 bases in the middle. Germline CDR1 is MDHEN and CDR2 is SYDVKM. The length of the CDR3 is 15 residues. The CDR3 DNA sequence: TGTGCCAGCAGTTTATTGAGACAGTGGGTTTATGGCTACACCTTC. Protein product: CASSLLRQWVYGYTF.

The rearrangement links TRBV7-9 to TRBJ1-2; D may be TRBD1 (5 bases). V lost 5 bases and J lost 3, with 10 bases in between. This CDR3 has 13 residues. Germline assignment: CDR1 SEHNR and CDR2 FQNEAQ (reference sequence). The CDR3 here is CASSLTAYYGYTF. The CDR3 nucleotides read TGTGCCAGCAGCCTGACAGCTTACTATGGCTACACCTTC.

This chain uses TRBV28 with TRBJ2-7, with 8 bases aligning to TRBD1. This CDR3 comprises 14 residues. V shed 5 bases, J shed 7 bases, and the junction held 10 bases outside the gene matches. Per the germline V gene, CDR1 is MDHEN and CDR2 is SYDVKM. The CDR3 bases are TGTGCCAGCAGTCCCGGACAGGGCCGATTGGAGCAGTACTTC. Translating gives CASSPGQGRLEQYF.